The clone carrying this TCR beta chain came up once. Its antigen is still unknown. These data originate in a study of long-term antiretroviral therapy in people with HIV. The wider study: Earliest sampling preceded the 2015 immediate-ART recommendation by about a decade. Broader study findings: Relative to transplant donor controls, diversity remained lower despite increasing after ART. In HIV, the repertoires covered a tighter span of CDR3 lengths than in controls. The blood, collected between the mid-2000s and the late 2010s, was possibly taken under older ART regimens.

Researchers ran immunoSEQ v3.0 at survey level. Assay: immunoSEQ multiplex PCR; the TCRdb copy retains only in-frame clones and omits some. This sample carries about 29,000 clones, approximately 95% of them seen once, and the ten largest clones take more than 8%. The clonotype comes from a man between 25 and 39 years old with HIV. Sequencing used unsorted PBMCs, obtained 5.3 years after starting antiretroviral therapy.

CDR3: CASSPPSTFYGYTF. CDR3 in DNA: TGTGCCAGCAGCCCGCCAAGCACATTCTATGGCTACACCTTC. The gene calls are TRBV5-6 and TRBJ1-2, with unresolved D. CDR1 and CDR2 (germline): SGHDT, YYEEEE. This CDR3 is 14 amino acids long. Trimming pared 4 bases from V and 4 bases from J, leaving 14 bases between.